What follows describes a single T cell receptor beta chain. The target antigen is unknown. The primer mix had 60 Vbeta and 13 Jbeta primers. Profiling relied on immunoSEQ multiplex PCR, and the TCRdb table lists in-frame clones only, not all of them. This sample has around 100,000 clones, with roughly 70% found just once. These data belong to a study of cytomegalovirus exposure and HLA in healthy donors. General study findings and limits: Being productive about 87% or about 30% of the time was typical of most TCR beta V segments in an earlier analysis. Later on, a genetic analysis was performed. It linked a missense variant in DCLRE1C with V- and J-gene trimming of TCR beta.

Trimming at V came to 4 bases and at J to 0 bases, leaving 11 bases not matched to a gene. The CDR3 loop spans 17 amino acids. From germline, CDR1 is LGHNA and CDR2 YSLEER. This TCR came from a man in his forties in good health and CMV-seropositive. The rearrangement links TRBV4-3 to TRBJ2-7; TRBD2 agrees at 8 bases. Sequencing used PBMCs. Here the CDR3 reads CASSPGGSGISSYEQYF. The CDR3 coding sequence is TGCGCCAGCAGCCCAGGAGGTAGCGGGATCAGCTCCTACGAGCAGTACTTC.